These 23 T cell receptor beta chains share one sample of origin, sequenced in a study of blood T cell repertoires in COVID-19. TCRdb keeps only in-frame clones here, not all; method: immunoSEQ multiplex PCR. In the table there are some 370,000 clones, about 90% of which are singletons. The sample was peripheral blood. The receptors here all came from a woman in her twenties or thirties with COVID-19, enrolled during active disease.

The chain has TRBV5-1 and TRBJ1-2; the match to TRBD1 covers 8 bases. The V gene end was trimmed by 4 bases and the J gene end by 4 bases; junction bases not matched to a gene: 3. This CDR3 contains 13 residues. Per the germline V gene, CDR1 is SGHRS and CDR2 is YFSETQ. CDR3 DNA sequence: TGCGCCAGCAGCCCGGACAGGGTCTATGGCTACACCTTC. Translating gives CASSPDRVYGYTF. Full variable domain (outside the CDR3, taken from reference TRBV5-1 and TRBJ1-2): KAGVTQTPRYLIKTRGQQVTLSCSPISGHRSVSWYQQTPGQGLQFLFEYFSETQRNKGNFPGRFSGRQFSNSRSEMNVSTLELGDSALYLCASSPDRVYGYTFGSGTRLTVV.

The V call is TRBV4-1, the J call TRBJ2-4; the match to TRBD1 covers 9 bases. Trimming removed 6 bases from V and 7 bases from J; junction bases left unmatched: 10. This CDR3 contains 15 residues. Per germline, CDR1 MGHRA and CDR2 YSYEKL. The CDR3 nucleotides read TGCGCCAGCAGTCGAACAGGGGGCTCTGATAACATTCAGTACTTC. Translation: CASSRTGGSDNIQYF.

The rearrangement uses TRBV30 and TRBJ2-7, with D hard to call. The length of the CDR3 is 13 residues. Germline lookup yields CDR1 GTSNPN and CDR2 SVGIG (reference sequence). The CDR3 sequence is CAVQFQASHEQYF. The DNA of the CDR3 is TGTGCTGTCCAGTTCCAGGCCAGCCACGAGCAGTACTTC.

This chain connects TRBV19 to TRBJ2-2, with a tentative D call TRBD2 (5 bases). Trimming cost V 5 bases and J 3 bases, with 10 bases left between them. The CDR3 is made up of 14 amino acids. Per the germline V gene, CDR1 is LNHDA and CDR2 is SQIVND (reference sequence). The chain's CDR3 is CASSRYGDTGELFF. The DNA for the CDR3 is TGTGCCAGTAGTCGATACGGGGACACCGGGGAGCTGTTTTTT.

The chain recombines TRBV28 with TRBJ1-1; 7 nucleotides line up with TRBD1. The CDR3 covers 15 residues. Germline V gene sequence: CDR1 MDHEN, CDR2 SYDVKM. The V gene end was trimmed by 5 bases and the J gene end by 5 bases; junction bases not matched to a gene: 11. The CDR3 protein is CASSAPTGQLTEAFF. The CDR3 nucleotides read TGTGCCAGCAGTGCTCCAACGGGACAGTTAACTGAAGCTTTCTTT.

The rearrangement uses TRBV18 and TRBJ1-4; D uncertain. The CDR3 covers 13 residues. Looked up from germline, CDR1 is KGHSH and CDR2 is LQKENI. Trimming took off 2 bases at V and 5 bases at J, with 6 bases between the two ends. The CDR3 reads CASSPDKNEKLFF. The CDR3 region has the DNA TGTGCCAGCTCACCAGACAAAAATGAAAAACTGTTTTTT.

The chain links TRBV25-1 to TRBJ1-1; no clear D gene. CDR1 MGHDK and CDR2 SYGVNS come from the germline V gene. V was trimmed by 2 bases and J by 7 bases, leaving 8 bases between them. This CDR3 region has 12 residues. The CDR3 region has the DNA TGTGCCAGCAGTGAAAGCGGCCGTGAAGCTTTCTTT. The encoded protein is CASSESGREAFF.

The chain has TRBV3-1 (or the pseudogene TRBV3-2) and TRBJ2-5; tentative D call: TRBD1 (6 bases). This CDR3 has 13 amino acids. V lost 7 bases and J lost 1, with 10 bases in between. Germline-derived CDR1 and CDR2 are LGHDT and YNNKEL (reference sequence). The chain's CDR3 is CASTPGAQETQYF. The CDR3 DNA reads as TGTGCCAGCACCCCAGGGGCCCAAGAGACCCAGTACTTC.

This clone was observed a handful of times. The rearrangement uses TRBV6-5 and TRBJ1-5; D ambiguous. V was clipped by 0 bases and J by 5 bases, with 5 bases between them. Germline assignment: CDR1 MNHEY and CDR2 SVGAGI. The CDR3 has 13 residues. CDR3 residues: CASSYSSDQPQHF. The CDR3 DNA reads TGTGCCAGCAGTTACTCGAGTGATCAGCCCCAGCATTTT.

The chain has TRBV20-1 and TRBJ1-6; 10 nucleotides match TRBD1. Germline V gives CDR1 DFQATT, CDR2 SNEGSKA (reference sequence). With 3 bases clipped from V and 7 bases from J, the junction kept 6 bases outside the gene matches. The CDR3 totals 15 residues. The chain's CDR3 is CSASVRQGANSPLHF. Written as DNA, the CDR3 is TGCAGTGCTAGTGTAAGACAGGGGGCAAATTCACCCCTCCACTTT.

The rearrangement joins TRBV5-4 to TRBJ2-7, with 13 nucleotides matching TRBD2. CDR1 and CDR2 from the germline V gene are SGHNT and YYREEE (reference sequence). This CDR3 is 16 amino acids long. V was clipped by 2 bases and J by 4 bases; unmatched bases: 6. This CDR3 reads CASSFDWTSGSYEQYF. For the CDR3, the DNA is TGTGCCAGCAGCTTCGACTGGACTAGCGGGAGTTACGAGCAGTACTTC.

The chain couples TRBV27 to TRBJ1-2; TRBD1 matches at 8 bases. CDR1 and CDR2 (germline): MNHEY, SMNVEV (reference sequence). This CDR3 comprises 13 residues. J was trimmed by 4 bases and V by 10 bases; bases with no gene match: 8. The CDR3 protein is CATTTGAGYGYTF. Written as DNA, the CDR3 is TGTGCCACCACGACAGGGGCAGGCTATGGCTACACCTTC.

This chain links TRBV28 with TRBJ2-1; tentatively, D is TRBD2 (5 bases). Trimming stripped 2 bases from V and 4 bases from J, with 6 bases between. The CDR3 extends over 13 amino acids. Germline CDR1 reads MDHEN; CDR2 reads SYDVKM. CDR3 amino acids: CASSLAGYNEQFF. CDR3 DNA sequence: TGTGCCAGCAGTTTAGCGGGTTACAATGAGCAGTTCTTC.

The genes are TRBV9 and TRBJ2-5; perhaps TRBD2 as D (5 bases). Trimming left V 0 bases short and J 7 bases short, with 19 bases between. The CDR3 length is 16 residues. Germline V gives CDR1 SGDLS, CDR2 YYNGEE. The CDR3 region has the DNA TGTGCCAGCAGCGTAGGAGACTTACAATCCCGGGGGACCCAGTACTTC. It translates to CASSVGDLQSRGTQYF.

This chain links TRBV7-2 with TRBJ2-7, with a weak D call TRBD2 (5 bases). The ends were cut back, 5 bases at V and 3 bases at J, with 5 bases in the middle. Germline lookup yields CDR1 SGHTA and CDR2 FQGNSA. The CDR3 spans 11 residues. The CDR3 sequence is CASSRDYEQYF. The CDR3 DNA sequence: TGTGCCAGCAGCCGGGACTACGAGCAGTACTTC.

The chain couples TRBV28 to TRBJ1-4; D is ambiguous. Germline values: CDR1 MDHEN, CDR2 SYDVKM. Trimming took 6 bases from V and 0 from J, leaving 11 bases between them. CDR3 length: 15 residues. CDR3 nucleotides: TGTGCCAGCAGCACGGGGTCGGCAACTAATGAAAAACTGTTTTTT. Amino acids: CASSTGSATNEKLFF.

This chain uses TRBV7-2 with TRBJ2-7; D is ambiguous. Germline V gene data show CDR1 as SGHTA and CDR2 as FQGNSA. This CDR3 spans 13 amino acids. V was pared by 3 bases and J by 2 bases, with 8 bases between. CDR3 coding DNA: TGTGCCAGCAGCTTTAGTAGCCCCTACGAGCAGTACTTC. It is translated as CASSFSSPYEQYF.

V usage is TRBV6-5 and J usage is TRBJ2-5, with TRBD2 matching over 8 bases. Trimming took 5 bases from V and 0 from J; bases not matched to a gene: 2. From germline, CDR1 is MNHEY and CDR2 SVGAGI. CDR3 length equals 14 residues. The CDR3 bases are TGTGCCAGCAGTCCCGGGAGGGACCAAGAGACCCAGTACTTC. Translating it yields CASSPGRDQETQYF.

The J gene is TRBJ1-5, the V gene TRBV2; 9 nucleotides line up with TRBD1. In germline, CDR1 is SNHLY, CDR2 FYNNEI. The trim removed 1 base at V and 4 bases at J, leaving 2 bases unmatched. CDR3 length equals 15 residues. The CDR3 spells CASSEEGTGNQPQHF. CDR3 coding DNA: TGTGCCAGCAGTGAAGAGGGGACAGGGAATCAGCCCCAGCATTTT.

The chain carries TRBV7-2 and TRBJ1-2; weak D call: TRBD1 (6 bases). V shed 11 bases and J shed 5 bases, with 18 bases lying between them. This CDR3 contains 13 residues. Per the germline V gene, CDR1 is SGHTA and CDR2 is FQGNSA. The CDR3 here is CASIVGAAYGYTF. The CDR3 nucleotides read TGTGCCTCCATAGTGGGGGCCGCTTATGGCTACACCTTC.

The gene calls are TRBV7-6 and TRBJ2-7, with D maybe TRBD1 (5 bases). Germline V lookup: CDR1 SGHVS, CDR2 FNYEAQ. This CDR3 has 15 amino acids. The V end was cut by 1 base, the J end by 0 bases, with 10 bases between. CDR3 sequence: CASSLDRTPSYEQYF. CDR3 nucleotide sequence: TGTGCCAGCAGCTTAGATCGGACACCCTCCTACGAGCAGTACTTC.

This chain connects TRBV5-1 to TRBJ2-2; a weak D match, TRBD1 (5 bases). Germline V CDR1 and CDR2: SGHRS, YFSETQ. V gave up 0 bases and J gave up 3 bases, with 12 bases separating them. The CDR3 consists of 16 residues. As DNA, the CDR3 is TGCGCCAGCAGCTTGGAGGGCAGGGCGGACACCGGGGAGCTGTTTTTT. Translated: CASSLEGRADTGELFF.

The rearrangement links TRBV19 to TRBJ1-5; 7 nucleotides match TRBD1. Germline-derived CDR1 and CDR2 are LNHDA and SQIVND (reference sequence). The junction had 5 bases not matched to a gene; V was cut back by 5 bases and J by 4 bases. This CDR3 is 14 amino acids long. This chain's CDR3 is CASSSDRLNQPQHF. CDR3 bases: TGTGCCAGTAGTTCGGACAGGCTGAATCAGCCCCAGCATTTT.